The sequence of this T cell receptor (beta chain) was determined in a study of cytomegalovirus exposure and HLA in healthy donors. Looking at the study overall: Of the donors genotyped, some 400 in all, over 80% fell in the Caucasian-associated ancestry cluster.

60 Vbeta and 13 Jbeta primers were used in PCR. Using immunoSEQ multiplex PCR, the repertoire was profiled, and TCRdb retains in-frame clones only, with some absent. The table shows more than 95,000 clones, with 17% occurring only once. On this clone: What it binds is not known.

V lost 1 base, J lost 0 bases, and 8 bases lay in between. In germline, CDR1 is SGHNT, CDR2 YYREEE (reference sequence). The CDR3 totals 15 residues. Overall study results and limits: Roughly uniform sequencing depth across donors was assumed, possibly incorrectly.

The rearrangement uses TRBV5-4 and TRBJ2-4; D unclear. Sequencing was done on a sample of PBMCs. The receptor was isolated from a female donor in good health and CMV-seropositive. The DNA of the CDR3 is TGTGCCAGCAGCTTGTCAGGTCTAGCCAAAAACATTCAGTACTTC. Encoded protein: CASSLSGLAKNIQYF.